This T cell receptor beta chain came from a study of blood T cells in healthy people across ages. The length of the CDR3 is 14 residues. V lost 0 bases and J 2 bases, leaving 8 bases between the germline ends. Germline assignment: CDR1 SGHKS and CDR2 YYEKEE (reference sequence). The second PCR ran roughly 6 to 11 cycles with a sample-barcoded 5' primer and J-beta primers. MiXCR, applied by TCRdb to the 5' RACE reads, yields one record per CDR3 protein. The repertoire includes approximately 580,000 distinct CDR3 sequences, around 24% of them detected once, and roughly 9% sits in the top ten. These data were also filed under a second study, of T cells of mothers and their children.

The chain has TRBV5-5 and TRBJ1-2; D not certain. The sample comprised blood. The sequence derives from a boy aged 10-17 years in good health. The CDR3 protein is CASSLGGENYGYTF. CDR3 in DNA: TGTGCCAGCAGCTTGGGGGGAGAGAACTATGGCTACACCTTC.